The 17 T cell receptor beta chains in this list originate from one sample, sequenced in a study of cytomegalovirus exposure and HLA in healthy donors. Amplification used 60 Vbeta primers and 13 Jbeta primers. TCRdb keeps only in-frame clones here, not all; method: immunoSEQ multiplex PCR. The sample has 160,000 or so clones, over 80% seen once. What was sequenced was PBMCs. Receptors originate from a man aged 50 or older in good health and CMV-seropositive.

The J gene is TRBJ2-6, the V gene TRBV5-1, with D possibly matching TRBD1 (6 bases). Germline lookup yields CDR1 SGHRS and CDR2 YFSETQ. Trimming pared 0 bases from V and 4 bases from J, leaving 17 bases between. CDR3 length: 18 residues. CDR3 nucleotide sequence: TGCGCCAGCAGCTTGGAAGGGGTGGGGGCCTACGGGGCCAACGTCCTGACTTTC. It yields the protein CASSLEGVGAYGANVLTF.

This clone appeared a single time. The rearrangement links TRBV9 to TRBJ2-1, with D maybe TRBD2 (5 bases). The CDR3 consists of 15 residues. Deletions cut 0 bases from V and 2 bases from J, with 9 bases between. Germline CDR1 is SGDLS and CDR2 is YYNGEE. CDR3: CASSVVGSPYNEQFF. The CDR3 DNA reads as TGTGCCAGCAGCGTAGTTGGGAGCCCCTACAATGAGCAGTTCTTC.

The genes are TRBV10-3 and TRBJ1-5; D might be TRBD1 (6 bases). With 3 bases removed from V and 0 bases from J, the gap between germline ends came to 15 bases. The CDR3 has 17 residues. CDR1 is ENHRY, CDR2 SYGVKD, per germline. CDR3 sequence reads: CAISDPDSAYSNQPQHF. CDR3 coding DNA: TGTGCCATCAGTGATCCGGACAGTGCCTATAGCAATCAGCCCCAGCATTTT.

The chain links TRBV15 to TRBJ1-1; D remains unclear. V was clipped by 5 bases and J by 0 bases, with 7 bases between them. The CDR3 is 13 amino acids. CDR1 and CDR2 from the germline V gene are LNHNV and YYDKDF (reference sequence). CDR3 amino acids: CATSLEMNTEAFF. The CDR3 DNA is TGTGCCACCAGCTTGGAGATGAACACTGAAGCTTTCTTT.

The V and J genes are TRBV30 and TRBJ1-3; a weak D match, TRBD1 (6 bases). V dropped 4 bases and J dropped 4 bases, with 8 bases sitting between them. CDR1 and CDR2 from the germline V gene are GTSNPN and SVGIG (reference sequence). The CDR3 sequence is 12 residues long. The CDR3 loop reads CAWKGVGNTIYF. The DNA for the CDR3 is TGTGCCTGGAAGGGGGTCGGAAACACCATATATTTT.

This clone was detected only once. The CDR3 coding sequence is TGTGCCAGCAGCACGGGACAGATCCTTAATTCACCCCTCCACTTT. Encoded protein: CASSTGQILNSPLHF. V usage is TRBV5-6 and J usage is TRBJ1-6; 7 nucleotides match TRBD1. Trimming cost V 4 bases and J 6 bases; bases outside gene matches: 7. There are 15 residues in the CDR3. Germline CDR1 SGHDT, CDR2 YYEEEE.

This clone occurred a few times. The CDR3 spells CASSLLGSGVANTGELFF. The CDR3 DNA reads TGTGCCAGCAGCTTACTTGGTAGCGGGGTCGCGAACACCGGGGAGCTGTTTTTT. V usage is TRBV7-2 and J usage is TRBJ2-2; 8 bases are a match to TRBD2. Looked up from germline, CDR1 is SGHTA and CDR2 is FQGNSA. Trimming cost V 2 bases and J 0 bases; bases outside gene matches: 8. This CDR3 has 18 amino acids.

This clone was observed a single time. This sequence joins TRBV11-2 and TRBJ1-1, with 8 nucleotides matching TRBD1. CDR1 is SGHAT and CDR2 is FQNNGV in the germline V gene. V shed 4 bases, J shed 12 bases, and the junction held 10 bases outside the gene matches. This CDR3 spans 13 amino acids. CDR3 bases: TGTGCCAGCAGCTCCTCGGACAGGGTTCGAACTTTCTTT. Amino acid sequence: CASSSSDRVRTFF.

J is TRBJ2-4 and V is TRBV6-1; D gene uncertain. The germline gives CDR1 MNHNS, CDR2 SASEGT. Trimming took 8 bases from V and 0 from J, leaving 8 bases between them. This CDR3 is 13 amino acids long. The CDR3 sequence: CASRGSAKNIQYF. CDR3 DNA sequence: TGTGCCAGCCGCGGATCAGCCAAAAACATTCAGTACTTC.

This rearrangement joins TRBV29-1 to TRBJ2-1; 9 nucleotides line up with TRBD2. This CDR3 comprises 16 residues. Trimming cost V 7 bases and J 3 bases; bases outside gene matches: 13. Germline V gene data show CDR1 as SQVTM and CDR2 as ANQGSEA. CDR3 protein: CSAPLAAGGYYNEQFF. CDR3 nucleotides: TGCAGCGCCCCTCTTGCAGCGGGAGGATACTACAATGAGCAGTTCTTC.

The chain links TRBV21-1 to TRBJ2-3; the table calls TRBD2, which could not be checked here. TRBV21-1 is annotated as a pseudogene. CDR3 length equals 14 residues. Here the CDR3 DNA reads TGTGCCAGCTGGTTGTCGATTGCGACAGATACGCAGTATTTT. Its protein product is CASWLSIATDTQYF.

V gene TRBV19 combines with J gene TRBJ1-2, with 9 bases that match TRBD1. CDR1 and CDR2 from the germline V gene are LNHDA and SQIVND (reference sequence). CDR3 length: 14 amino acids. V shed 5 bases, J shed 7 bases, and the junction held 8 bases outside the gene matches. CDR3: CASSPLGQGGGYTF. In nucleotides, the CDR3 is TGTGCCAGTAGTCCCCTGGGACAGGGAGGTGGCTACACCTTC.

DNA of the CDR3: TGTGCCAGCAGCTTGGGACAGGGGGCTCGTTGGACTGAAGCTTTCTTT. This encodes CASSLGQGARWTEAFF. The rearrangement links TRBV5-6 to TRBJ1-1; TRBD1 matches at 10 bases. This CDR3 is 16 amino acids long. The trim removed 0 bases at V and 5 bases at J, leaving 7 bases unmatched. Germline values: CDR1 SGHDT, CDR2 YYEEEE.

V and J are TRBV6-1 and TRBJ2-3, with D possibly TRBD1 on 6 matching bases. Germline assignment: CDR1 MNHNS and CDR2 SASEGT. The CDR3 runs 15 residues. V was cut by 2 bases and J by 2 bases, with 11 bases left in between. The CDR3 here is CASSEYGDNTDTQYF. In DNA form, the CDR3 reads TGTGCCAGCAGTGAATACGGGGACAACACAGATACGCAGTATTTT.

The V gene is TRBV28, the J gene TRBJ2-7, with TRBD1 matching 7 bases. Germline V gene data show CDR1 as MDHEN and CDR2 as SYDVKM. V was clipped by 6 bases and J by 4 bases; unmatched bases: 9. This CDR3 region has 14 residues. In DNA, the CDR3 is TGTGCCAGCAGCCTGGGACAGAGCTTTTACGAGCAGTACTTC. Its protein is CASSLGQSFYEQYF.

The rearrangement joins TRBV2 to TRBJ2-5, with TRBD1 matching 12 bases. Germline assignment: CDR1 SNHLY and CDR2 FYNNEI. V was pared by 11 bases and J by 6 bases, with 13 bases of the junction left unmatched. The CDR3 totals 15 residues. CDR3 in DNA: TGTGCCCCCGGGGGGACAGGGGGCTTAAAAAAGACCCAGTACTTC. Its protein product is CAPGGTGGLKKTQYF.

The rearrangement joins TRBV29-1 to TRBJ2-7; TRBD1 aligns across 9 bases. Trimming cost V 7 bases and J 4 bases; bases outside gene matches: 8. CDR1 is SQVTM, CDR2 ANQGSEA, per germline. This CDR3 contains 13 residues. CDR3: CSARTGALYEQYF. The CDR3 bases are TGCAGCGCACGGACAGGGGCTTTATACGAGCAGTACTTC.